This TCR beta chain appears in the sequencing data of a study of beta chain features in type 1 diabetes (dated by TCRdb to 2017 to 2018). General notes on the study: Mean age, gender distribution, total cell number and subset yield were not different between patients and healthy donors. A total of 85 million to 110 million sorted cells were examined across all samples, and RNA yield correlated strongly with the number of cells per subset. The study compared TCRB repertoires of sorted circulating CD4+ T cell subsets between recently diagnosed type 1 diabetes patients and matched healthy donors. Naive and central memory subsets were obtained from all 30 or so donors, but regulatory and stem cell-like memory subsets were isolated from only 8 patients and 8 healthy donors.

Overall study outcomes, separate from this receptor: Naive, central memory and regulatory TCRB repertoires appeared to be more similar among patients than among healthy donors. A moderate but significant shortening of TCRB CDR3 length was observed in type 1 diabetes patients in all four CD4+ subsets. Patients with type 1 diabetes made fewer insertions and deleted more nucleotides at VDJ recombination sites, implying thymic rearrangement abnormalities. Because cDNA rather than genomic DNA was sequenced, highly expressing activated cells could have been over-represented, although no difference in activation and CD3 levels was found between groups. Only small numbers of individuals were included in the HLA sub-analyses, which left unresolved whether HLA type had any influence on TCRB rearrangement. Shorter templates might be favored by PCR, yet because patient and control samples were amplified and corrected together, any such skew would affect both groups equally.

Comment on this clone: Its cognate antigen has yet to be identified. Base qualities are not provided; no much larger clone lies one nucleotide away.

From cysteine to phenylalanine, the CDR3 is 15 amino acids long. Solely the CDR3 DNA is kept, with 45 bases framed from the first base. Trimming removed 5 bases from V and 6 bases from J; the gene matches leave 4 bases unexplained. The germline V gene (reference sequence) specifies SEHNR as CDR1 and FQNEAQ as CDR2. Each donor gave one peripheral blood draw, about 100 mL on average, collected into heparinised tubes. A BD FACSAria II was used to sort naive, central memory, regulatory and stem cell-like memory CD4+ T cells with a panel that included CD45RO, CCR7, CD25, CD127, CD95 and CD27. All sorted populations exceeded 95% purity. Right away, PBMCs were isolated by Lymphoprep density gradient centrifugation and were stained directly, with no culture step. So that batch effects would be minimized, each experiment stained and sorted samples in pairs, pairing one healthy donor with one patient. The entire amount of isolated RNA was reverse transcribed using the High Capacity cDNA Reverse Transcription Kit, so the sequenced TCRB transcripts were expressed ones. Deep immunoSEQ sequencing was performed on naive, central memory and regulatory T cell samples, with an average of around 3.4 million total reads per sample. Sorted cells were lysed in RLT buffer and RNA was extracted with DNase-treated RNeasy Micro or Mini kits, depending on cell number. To prevent cross-contamination, each cell subset was processed individually, whereas patient and healthy donor samples were processed jointly. The immunoSEQ multiplex PCR was used to amplify TCRB sequences from cDNA, yielding 87-bp fragments that span the CDR3 region. Sequencing of the amplicons was performed on the Illumina HiSeq platform. The published analysis was carried out like this. PCR bias was corrected computationally using synthetic template baselines, and reads within Hamming distance 2 were collapsed, with unmergeable singletons discarded. Reads were aligned against IMGT so that V, D and J genes, CDR3 length and insertions or deletions at six rearrangement sites could be assigned. Within each subset, clonotype counts were normalized to the number of sorted cells before true diversity and Gini coefficients were calculated with the tcR R package. The overlap coefficient, calculated on TCRB nucleotide sequences, was used to quantify repertoire sharing. TCRdb limited this immuneACCESS table to in-frame rearrangements with V and J called. A share of clones is missing; checked studies link under half to unresolved V genes, and the rest is unexplained. V and J calls and clone size are copied from that table; D and trimming were computed from the DNA. The sample profile shows 250,000 or so clones; roughly 30% of them were found once. The ten largest make up 3% to 4% of the sample.

The sequence derives from a man aged 30-40 years in good health. Sequencing input: central memory CD4+ T cells from blood. The chain is made from TRBV7-9 and TRBJ2-1, with 13 bases in between that match TRBD2. The DNA is as follows: TGTGCCAGCAGCCGACTAGCGGGGGGTTTCAATGAGCAGTTCTTC. Translated, it gives CASSRLAGGFNEQFF.